Sequencing of this T cell receptor beta chain was carried out in a study of early T cells in non-severe SARS-CoV-2 infection. In the study overall: The authors sequenced bulk RNA from unsorted whole blood, leaving chains unpaired.

Attachment of unique molecular identifiers was made to individual cDNA molecules. TCRdb reanalysed the 5' RACE reads using MiXCR and keeps one entry per CDR3 protein. Of about 26,000 distinct CDR3 sequences in the sample, about 5.1% were seen once. This clonotype was detected only a few times. V shed 8 bases and J shed 0 bases, with 9 bases lying between them. This CDR3 has 13 amino acids. CDR1 is WSHSY, CDR2 SAAADI, per germline. Sequenced: whole blood. This receptor was identified in an adult who was a healthcare worker with PCR-confirmed SARS-CoV-2 infection or an uninfected control (not recorded which). V gene TRBV10-2 combines with J gene TRBJ2-3; D ambiguous. In DNA, the CDR3 is TGCGCCAGCTCTACTGGGAGCACAGATACGCAGTATTTT. The encoded protein is CASSTGSTDTQYF.